These 3 T cell receptor beta chains share one sample of origin, sequenced in a study of shared clonotypes between healthy human individuals. Profiling relied on immunoSEQ multiplex PCR, and the TCRdb table lists in-frame clones only, not all of them. Here the sample spans roughly 2.5 million clones, more than 90% being singletons. Sequencing input: naive CD4+ T cells sorted from blood. Subset: CD45RA+ positively selected. The source of these receptors is a man between 18 and 35 years old in good health.

V and J are TRBV28 and TRBJ2-7; TRBD2 aligns across 13 bases. Germline lookup yields CDR1 MDHEN and CDR2 SYDVKM. Losses at the gene ends were 5 bases for V and 6 bases for J; bases not matched to a gene: 19. The CDR3 contains 19 residues. The CDR3 DNA reads as TGTGCCAGCAGTCAGACGGGACTAGCGGGAACACGGAATTGGATCGAGCAGTACTTC. Amino acid sequence: CASSQTGLAGTRNWIEQYF.

This chain joins TRBV7-6 and TRBJ2-7, with 7 bases lining up with TRBD2. V lost 1 base to trimming and J lost 0 bases; unmatched junction nucleotides: 12. The CDR3 consists of 18 residues. Germline V CDR1 and CDR2: SGHVS, FNYEAQ. The CDR3 loop is CASSLGVLAGVSSYEQYF. The CDR3 DNA reads as TGTGCCAGCAGCTTAGGGGTCTTGGCGGGAGTATCCTCCTACGAGCAGTACTTC.

The gene calls are TRBV27 and TRBJ1-5; D may be TRBD1 (5 bases). Trimming removed 6 bases from V and 4 bases from J, with 13 bases in between. The CDR3 is made up of 14 amino acids. Germline lookup yields CDR1 MNHEY and CDR2 SMNVEV (reference sequence). The CDR3 coding sequence is TGTGCCAGCAGCCCAGGGTCCGGGAATCAGCCCCAGCATTTT. Its translation: CASSPGSGNQPQHF.